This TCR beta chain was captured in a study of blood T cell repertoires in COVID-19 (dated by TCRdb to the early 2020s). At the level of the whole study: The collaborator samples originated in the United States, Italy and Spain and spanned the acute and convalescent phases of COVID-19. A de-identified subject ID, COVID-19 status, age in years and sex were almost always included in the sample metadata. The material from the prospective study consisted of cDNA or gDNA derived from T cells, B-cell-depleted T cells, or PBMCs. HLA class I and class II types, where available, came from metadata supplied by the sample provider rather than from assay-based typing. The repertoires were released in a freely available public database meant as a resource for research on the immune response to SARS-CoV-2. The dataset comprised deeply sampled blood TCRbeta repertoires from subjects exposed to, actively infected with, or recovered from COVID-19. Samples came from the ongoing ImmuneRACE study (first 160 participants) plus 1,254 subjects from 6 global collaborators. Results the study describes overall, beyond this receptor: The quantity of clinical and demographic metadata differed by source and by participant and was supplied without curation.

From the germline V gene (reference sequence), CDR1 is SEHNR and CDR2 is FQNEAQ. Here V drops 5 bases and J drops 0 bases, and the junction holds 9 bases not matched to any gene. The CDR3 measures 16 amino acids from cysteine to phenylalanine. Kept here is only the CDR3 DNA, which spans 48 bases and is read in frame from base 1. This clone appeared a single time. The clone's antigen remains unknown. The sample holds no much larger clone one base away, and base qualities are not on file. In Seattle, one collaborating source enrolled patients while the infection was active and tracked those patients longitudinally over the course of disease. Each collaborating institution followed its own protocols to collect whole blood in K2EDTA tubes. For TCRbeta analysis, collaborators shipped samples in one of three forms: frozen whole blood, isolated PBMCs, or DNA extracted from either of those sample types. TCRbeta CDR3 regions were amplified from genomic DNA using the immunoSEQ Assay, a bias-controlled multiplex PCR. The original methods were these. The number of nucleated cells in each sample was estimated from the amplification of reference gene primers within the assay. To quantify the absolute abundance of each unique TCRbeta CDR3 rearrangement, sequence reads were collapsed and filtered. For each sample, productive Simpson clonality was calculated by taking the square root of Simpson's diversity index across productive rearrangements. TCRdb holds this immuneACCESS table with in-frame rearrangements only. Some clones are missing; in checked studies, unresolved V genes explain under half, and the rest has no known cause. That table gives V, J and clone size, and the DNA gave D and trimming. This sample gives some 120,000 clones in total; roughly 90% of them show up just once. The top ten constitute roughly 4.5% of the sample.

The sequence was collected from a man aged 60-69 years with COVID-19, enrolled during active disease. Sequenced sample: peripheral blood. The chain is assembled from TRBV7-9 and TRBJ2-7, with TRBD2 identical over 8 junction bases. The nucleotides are TGTGCCAGCAGCAGCCCCCTCGGGACTAGCTCCTACGAGCAGTACTTC. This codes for CASSSPLGTSSYEQYF.